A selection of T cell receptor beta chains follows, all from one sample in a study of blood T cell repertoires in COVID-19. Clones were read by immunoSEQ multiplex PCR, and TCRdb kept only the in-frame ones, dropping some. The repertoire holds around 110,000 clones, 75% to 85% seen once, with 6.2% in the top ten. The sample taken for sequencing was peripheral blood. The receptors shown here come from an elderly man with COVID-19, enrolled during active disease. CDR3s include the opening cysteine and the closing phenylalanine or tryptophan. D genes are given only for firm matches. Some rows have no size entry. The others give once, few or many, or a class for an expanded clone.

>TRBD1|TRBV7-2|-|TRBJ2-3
CASRTIQGAAPDTQYF
TGTGCCAGCAGAACCATACAGGGGGCAGCACCAGATACGCAGTATTTT
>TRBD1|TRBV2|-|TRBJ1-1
CASSTDRAHMNTEAFF
TGTGCCAGCAGCACGGACAGGGCCCACATGAACACTGAAGCTTTCTTT
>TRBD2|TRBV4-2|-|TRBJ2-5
CASSQGASGQETQYF
TGTGCCAGCAGCCAAGGGGCTAGCGGACAAGAGACCCAGTACTTC
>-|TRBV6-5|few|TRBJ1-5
CASSYSAGGAGQPQHF
TGTGCCAGCAGTTACTCAGCGGGAGGGGCAGGACAGCCCCAGCATTTT
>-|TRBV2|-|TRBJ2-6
CASSTQGGGANVLTF
TGTGCCAGCAGTACACAGGGTGGTGGGGCCAACGTCCTGACTTTC
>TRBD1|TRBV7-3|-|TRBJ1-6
CASSWTGGVNSPLHF
TGTGCCAGCAGCTGGACAGGGGGCGTGAATTCACCCCTCCACTTT
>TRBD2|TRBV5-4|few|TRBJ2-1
CASSPGGAGGYNEQFF
TGTGCCAGCAGCCCAGGAGGAGCGGGAGGGTACAATGAGCAGTTCTTC
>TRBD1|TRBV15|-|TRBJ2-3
CATSRGDSSTDTQYF
TGTGCCACCAGCAGAGGGGACAGCAGCACAGATACGCAGTATTTT
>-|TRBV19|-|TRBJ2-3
CASSIQGVSTDTQYF
TGTGCCAGTAGTATCCAAGGGGTCTCGACAGATACGCAGTATTTT
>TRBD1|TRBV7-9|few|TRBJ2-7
CASSGPGQGHEQYF
TGTGCCAGCAGCGGCCCGGGACAGGGCCACGAGCAGTACTTC
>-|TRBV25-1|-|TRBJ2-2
CASSDAGPNTGELFF
TGTGCCAGCAGTGACGCGGGACCGAACACCGGGGAGCTGTTTTTT
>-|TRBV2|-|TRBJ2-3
CASSTGMDTQYF
TGTGCCAGCAGCACAGGGATGGATACGCAGTATTTT
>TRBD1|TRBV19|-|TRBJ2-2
CASSIDPQGASTGELFF
TGTGCCAGTAGTATAGACCCACAGGGGGCAAGCACCGGGGAGCTGTTTTTT
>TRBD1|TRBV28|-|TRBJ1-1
CASSFNRGTEAFF
TGTGCCAGCAGTTTCAACAGGGGTACCGAAGCTTTCTTT
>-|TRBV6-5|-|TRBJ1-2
CASSPRGGGYGYTF
TGTGCCAGCAGCCCACGGGGTGGCGGCTATGGCTACACCTTC
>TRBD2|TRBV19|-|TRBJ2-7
CASSIPGLAGSSEQYF
TGTGCCAGTAGTATACCGGGACTAGCGGGATCTTCCGAGCAGTACTTC
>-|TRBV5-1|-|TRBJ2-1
CASSLMDSFGREQFF
TGCGCCAGCAGCTTGATGGACTCTTTTGGGAGAGAGCAGTTCTTC
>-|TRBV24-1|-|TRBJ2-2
CATSDLDNTGELFF
TGTGCCACCAGTGACCTAGATAACACCGGGGAGCTGTTTTTT
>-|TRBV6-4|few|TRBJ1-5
CASSVGGGQPQHF
TGTGCCAGCAGTGTAGGGGGTGGTCAGCCCCAGCATTTT
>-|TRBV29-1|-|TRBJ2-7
CSVWTTSYEQYF
TGCAGCGTCTGGACTACCAGTTACGAGCAGTACTTC
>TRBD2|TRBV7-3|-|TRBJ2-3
CASSLRGGRTDTQYF
TGTGCCAGCAGTTTACGGGGAGGGAGAACAGATACGCAGTATTTT
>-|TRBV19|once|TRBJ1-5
CASSIAGGIDQPQHF
TGTGCCAGTAGTATCGCCGGAGGGATCGATCAGCCCCAGCATTTT
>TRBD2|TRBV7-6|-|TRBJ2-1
CASSLSSGGRNEQFF
TGTGCCAGCAGCTTAAGCAGCGGGGGAAGAAATGAGCAGTTCTTC
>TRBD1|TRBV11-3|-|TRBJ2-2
CASSYRTGSAGELFF
TGTGCCAGCAGTTACCGGACAGGGTCGGCCGGGGAGCTGTTTTTT
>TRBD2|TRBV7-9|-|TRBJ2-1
CASSTPLAGAYNEQFF
TGTGCCAGCAGCACACCGCTAGCGGGGGCCTACAATGAGCAGTTCTTC
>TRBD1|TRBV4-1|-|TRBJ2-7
CASSQESTGGYEQYF
TGCGCCAGCAGCCAAGAGTCCACAGGGGGTTACGAGCAGTACTTC
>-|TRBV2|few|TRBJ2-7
CASSEGREVYEQYF
TGTGCCAGCAGTGAGGGCCGGGAAGTTTACGAGCAGTACTTC
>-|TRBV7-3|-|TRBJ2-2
CASSFSRDTGELFF
TGTGCCAGCAGCTTCTCGCGGGACACCGGGGAGCTGTTTTTT
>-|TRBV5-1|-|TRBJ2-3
CASSLEKGTDTQYF
TGCGCCAGCAGCTTGGAGAAGGGGACAGATACGCAGTATTTT
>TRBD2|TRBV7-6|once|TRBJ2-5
CASSLAPLAGAGQETQYF
TGTGCCAGCAGCTTAGCACCGCTAGCGGGAGCGGGACAAGAGACCCAGTACTTC
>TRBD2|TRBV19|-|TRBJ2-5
CASSFSGTSGSQYF
TGTGCCAGTAGTTTCTCCGGGACTAGCGGCTCCCAGTACTTC